The present TCR beta chain was sequenced within a study of T cells in Graves' hyperthyroidism and ophthalmopathy (dated by TCRdb to about 2019). Describing the broader study: Peripheral blood samples were taken at the time of initial diagnosis, prior to any treatment. The 100 discovery patients were randomly split 7:3 into training and test sets. According to the paper, TCR Vbeta CDR3 sequencing was carried out on 135 peripheral blood samples, which came from 40 to 45 ophthalmopathy, approximately 72 hyperthyroidism and roughly 17 progressor patients. To identify TCR V-J signatures that set the groups apart, the researchers used a discovery cohort of more than 95 patients, made up of around 40 with Graves' ophthalmopathy and some 58 with stable Graves' hyperthyroidism. In addition, the study compared T-cell repertoires in thyroid tissue and in blood from roughly six Graves' hyperthyroidism patients. After blood sampling, hyperthyroidism patients were treated with methimazole at a starting dose of 30 mg daily, and ophthalmopathy patients were treated with high-dose intravenous methylprednisolone. Prospective prediction of ophthalmopathy was tested in an independent validation cohort of 18 to 20 hyperthyroidism patients and some 17 patients who later progressed to ophthalmopathy.

To note about this clonotype: It has no known antigen specificity. No qualities accompany the bases; no much larger clone lies one base away.

Hyperthyroidism patients were newly diagnosed, had a disease duration of under 2 months, and were aged 18 to 65 years. Any patient with an uncontrolled infection, another autoimmune disease, pregnancy or lactation was excluded. Diagnoses were established on the basis of clinical symptoms, serum thyroxine and TRAb, thyroid ultrasound, and orbital computed tomography. Blood from progressor patients was collected at the time of first diagnosis with hyperthyroidism, before any ophthalmopathy symptoms had appeared. Ficoll-Paque density gradient centrifugation was used to isolate PBMCs from approximately 11 ml of fresh peripheral blood. Progressor patients were defined as those initially diagnosed with Graves' hyperthyroidism in whom ophthalmopathy developed during follow-up. Total RNA was extracted using Trizol reagent, and RNA quality was assessed on an Agilent 2100 Bioanalyzer. The CDR3 covers 14 residues, taking in both the cysteine and the phenylalanine. This entry keeps only the CDR3 DNA: 42 bases, framed from base 1. Reading the germline V gene gives CDR1 SGHTA and CDR2 FQGNSA. Deletion took 4 bases off V and 2 bases off J, with a span of 12 bases between the germline ends.

The TCR beta CDR3 regions were amplified from the RNA transcripts. For the first round of RT-PCR on the TCR CDR3, the HTBI primer set was used together with the Qiagen OneStep RT-PCR kit. Libraries were constructed in a second round of multiplex PCR, after which size selection and purification were performed. Libraries were sequenced paired-end with 100 bp reads on an Illumina HiSeq2000. Per the original workflow: SOAPnuke was used to process the raw data, removing reads that contained adapters or uncalled bases, had a mean Phred below 15, or lacked an exact match to the constant primer or identifier. COPE v1.2.5 was used to merge the high-quality paired reads, and each unique nucleotide sequence was defined as a clonotype. Clonotypes were aligned to IMGT TRBV, TRBD and TRBJ reference segments using MiTCR v1.1. Analysis was restricted to V-J combinations with a frequency above 0.0001, which covered roughly 99% of repertoires. The TCS score was defined as the ratio of F50 (clonal expansion) to E x V (chaos), calculated using BLOSUM62-based TCRdist between CDR3 peptides within each V-J. Welch's t-statistics and random forest reduced fewer than 550 V-J features to about 12, which were used in a naive Bayes classifier (R e1071). In TCRdb, the public reads were trimmed at Q25 with fastp and aligned with MiXCR, with productive beta chains retained. Each CDR3 protein gets just one entry, which takes the most common genes and DNA from the rows behind it. TCRdb's processing, not the authors' own work, is the source of the V and J calls. The sample table lists 270,000 or so distinct CDR3 sequences, about 25% of them with a count of one. The ten largest clones represent 25% to 30% of the sample.

Overall study results and their limits: Sample size was not statistically predetermined, and investigators were not blinded to group allocation. Most expanded thyroid clonotypes (frequency above 0.001) were also detected in blood, a finding suggesting that blood repertoires may reflect thyroid immune responses. A 13 V-J signature model separated ophthalmopathy from stable hyperthyroidism, with 87.88% sensitivity and roughly 81% specificity in cross-validation and 80%/75% in testing. In validation, the model predicted progression to ophthalmopathy a median of roughly 6.1 months before onset, with 70% to 71% sensitivity and about 75% specificity.

The source is a man aged 35-49 years with Graves' hyperthyroidism that later progressed to Graves' ophthalmopathy. Sequenced: blood. In this chain, TRBV7-2 is recombined with TRBJ2-7; the D gene cannot be named for sure. CDR3 sequence: CASSSYTDPYEQYF. The DNA sequence reads TGTGCCAGCAGCTCATATACAGACCCCTACGAGCAGTACTTC.